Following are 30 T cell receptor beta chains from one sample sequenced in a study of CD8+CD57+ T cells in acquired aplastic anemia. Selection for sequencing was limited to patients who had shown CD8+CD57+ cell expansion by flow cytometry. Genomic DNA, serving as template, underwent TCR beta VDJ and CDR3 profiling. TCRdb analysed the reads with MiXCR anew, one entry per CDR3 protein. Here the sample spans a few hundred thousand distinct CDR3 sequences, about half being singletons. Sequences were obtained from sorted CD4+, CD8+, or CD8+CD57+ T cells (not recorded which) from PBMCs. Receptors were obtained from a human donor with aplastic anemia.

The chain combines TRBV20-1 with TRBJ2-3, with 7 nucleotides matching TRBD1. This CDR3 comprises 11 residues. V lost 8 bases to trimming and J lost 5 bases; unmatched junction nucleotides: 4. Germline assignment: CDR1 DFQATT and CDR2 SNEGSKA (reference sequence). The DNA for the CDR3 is TGCAGTCCTCGACAGGGAGATACGCAGTATTTT. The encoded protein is CSPRQGDTQYF.

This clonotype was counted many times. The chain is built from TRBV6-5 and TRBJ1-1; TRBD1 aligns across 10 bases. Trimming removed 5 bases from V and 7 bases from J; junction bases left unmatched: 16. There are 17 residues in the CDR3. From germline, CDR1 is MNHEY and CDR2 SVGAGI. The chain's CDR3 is CASSPILPGTGDSEAFF. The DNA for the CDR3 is TGTGCCAGCAGTCCTATCCTCCCCGGGACAGGGGATAGTGAAGCTTTCTTT.

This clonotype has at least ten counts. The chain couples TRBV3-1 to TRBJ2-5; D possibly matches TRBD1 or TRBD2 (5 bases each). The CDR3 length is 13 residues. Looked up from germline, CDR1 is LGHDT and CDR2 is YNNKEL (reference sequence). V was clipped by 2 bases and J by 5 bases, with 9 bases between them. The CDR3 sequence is CASSQPGTETQYF. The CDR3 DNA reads TGTGCCAGCAGCCAACCAGGGACGGAGACCCAGTACTTC.

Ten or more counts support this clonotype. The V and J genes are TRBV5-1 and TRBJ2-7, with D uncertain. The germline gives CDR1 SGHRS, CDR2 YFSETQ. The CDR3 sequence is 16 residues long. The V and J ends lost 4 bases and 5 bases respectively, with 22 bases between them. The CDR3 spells CASSPGRLILRHEQYF. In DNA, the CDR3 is TGCGCCAGCAGCCCCGGAAGACTCATCCTGAGGCACGAGCAGTACTTC.

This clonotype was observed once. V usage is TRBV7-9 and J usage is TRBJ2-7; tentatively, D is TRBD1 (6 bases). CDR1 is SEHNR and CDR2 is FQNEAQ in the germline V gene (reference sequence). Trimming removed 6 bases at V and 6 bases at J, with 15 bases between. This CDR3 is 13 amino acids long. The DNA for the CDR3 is TGTGCCAGCAGTCCGAGGGGGTCGGGCGAGCAGTACTTC. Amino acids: CASSPRGSGEQYF.

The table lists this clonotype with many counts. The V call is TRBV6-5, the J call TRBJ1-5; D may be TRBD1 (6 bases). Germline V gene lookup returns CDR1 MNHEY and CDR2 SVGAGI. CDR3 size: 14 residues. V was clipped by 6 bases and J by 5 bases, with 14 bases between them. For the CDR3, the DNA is TGTGCCAGCAGGCCACTCGACAGGTATCAGCCCCAGCATTTT. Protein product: CASRPLDRYQPQHF.

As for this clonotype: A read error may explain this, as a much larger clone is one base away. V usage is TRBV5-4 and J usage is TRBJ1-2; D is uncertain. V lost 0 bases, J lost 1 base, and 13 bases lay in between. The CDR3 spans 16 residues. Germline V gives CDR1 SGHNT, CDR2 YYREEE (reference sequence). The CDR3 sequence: CASSLAGAFRNYGYTF. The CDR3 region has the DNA TGTGCCAGCAGCTTGGCCGGCGCCTTTCGTAACTATGGCTACACCTTC.

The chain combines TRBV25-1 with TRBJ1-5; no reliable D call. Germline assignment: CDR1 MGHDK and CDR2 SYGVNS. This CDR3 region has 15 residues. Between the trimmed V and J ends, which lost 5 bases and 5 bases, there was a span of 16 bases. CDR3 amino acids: CASSLLASGHQPQHF. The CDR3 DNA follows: TGTGCCAGCAGTTTACTCGCCTCCGGGCATCAGCCCCAGCATTTT.

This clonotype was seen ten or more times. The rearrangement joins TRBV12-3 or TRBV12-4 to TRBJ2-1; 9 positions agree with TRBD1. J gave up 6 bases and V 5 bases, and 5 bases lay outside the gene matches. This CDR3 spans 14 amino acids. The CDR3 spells CASSPGTGSNEQFF. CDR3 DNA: TGTGCCAGCAGTCCCGGGACAGGGTCCAATGAGCAGTTCTTC.

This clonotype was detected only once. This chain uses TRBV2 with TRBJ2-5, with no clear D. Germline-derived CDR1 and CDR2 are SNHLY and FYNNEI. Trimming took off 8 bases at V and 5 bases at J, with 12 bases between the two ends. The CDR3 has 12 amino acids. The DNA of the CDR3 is TGTGCCAGCTCGTCGACCGTGGAGACCCAGTACTTC. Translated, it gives CASSSTVETQYF.

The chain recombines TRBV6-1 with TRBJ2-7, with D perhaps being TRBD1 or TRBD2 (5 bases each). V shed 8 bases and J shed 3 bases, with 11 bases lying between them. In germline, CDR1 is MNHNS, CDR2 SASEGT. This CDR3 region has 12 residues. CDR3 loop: CASGRDVYEQYF. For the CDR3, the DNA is TGTGCCAGCGGCCGGGACGTCTACGAGCAGTACTTC.

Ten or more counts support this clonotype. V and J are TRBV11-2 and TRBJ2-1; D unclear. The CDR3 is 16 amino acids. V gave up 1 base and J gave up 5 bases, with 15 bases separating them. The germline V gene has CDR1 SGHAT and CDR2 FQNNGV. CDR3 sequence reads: CASSLVYTEQNNEQFF. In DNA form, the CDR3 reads TGTGCCAGCAGCTTAGTTTACACGGAGCAGAACAATGAGCAGTTCTTC.

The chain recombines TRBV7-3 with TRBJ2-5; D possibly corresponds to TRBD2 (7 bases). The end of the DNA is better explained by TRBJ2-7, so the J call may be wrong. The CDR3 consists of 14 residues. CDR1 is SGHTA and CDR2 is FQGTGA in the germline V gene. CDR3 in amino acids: CASSRGAGQDEQYF. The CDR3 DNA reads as TGTGCCAGCAGCCGGGGGGCAGGTCAGGACGAGCAGTACTTC.

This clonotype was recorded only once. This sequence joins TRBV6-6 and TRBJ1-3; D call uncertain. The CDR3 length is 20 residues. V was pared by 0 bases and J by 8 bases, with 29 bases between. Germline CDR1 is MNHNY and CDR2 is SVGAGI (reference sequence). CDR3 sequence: CASSYSQSEIRSAGVDTIYF. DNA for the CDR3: TGTGCCAGCAGTTACTCCCAGAGTGAAATACGCTCCGCGGGAGTGGACACCATATATTTT.

The CDR3 DNA sequence: TGTGCCAGCAGCTTAAACCCAGGCGCGAACACCGGGGAGCTGTTTTTT. Translated: CASSLNPGANTGELFF. The chain links TRBV7-3 to TRBJ2-2; D is unclear. Germline V gives CDR1 SGHTA, CDR2 FQGTGA. This CDR3 region has 16 residues. With 1 base removed from V and 0 bases from J, the gap between germline ends came to 9 bases.

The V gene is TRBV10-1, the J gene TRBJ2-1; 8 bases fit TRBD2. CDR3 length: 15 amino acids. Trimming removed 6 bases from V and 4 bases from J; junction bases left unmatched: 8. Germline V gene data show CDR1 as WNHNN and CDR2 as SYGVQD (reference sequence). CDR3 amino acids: CASSLGAGVYNEQFF. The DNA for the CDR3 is TGCGCCAGCAGCTTGGGAGCGGGGGTTTACAATGAGCAGTTCTTC.

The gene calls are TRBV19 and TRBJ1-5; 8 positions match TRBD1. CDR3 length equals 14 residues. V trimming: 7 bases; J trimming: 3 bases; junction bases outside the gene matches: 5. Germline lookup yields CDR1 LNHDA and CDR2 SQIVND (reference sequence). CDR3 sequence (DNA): TGTGCCAGTAACCCGGGACAGGTCAATCAGCCCCAGCATTTT. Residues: CASNPGQVNQPQHF.

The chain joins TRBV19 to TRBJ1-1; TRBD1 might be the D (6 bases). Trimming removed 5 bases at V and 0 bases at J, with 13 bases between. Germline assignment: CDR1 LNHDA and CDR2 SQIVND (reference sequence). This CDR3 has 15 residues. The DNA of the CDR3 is TGTGCCAGTAGTCTCAGGGGTGTTATGAACACTGAAGCTTTCTTT. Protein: CASSLRGVMNTEAFF.

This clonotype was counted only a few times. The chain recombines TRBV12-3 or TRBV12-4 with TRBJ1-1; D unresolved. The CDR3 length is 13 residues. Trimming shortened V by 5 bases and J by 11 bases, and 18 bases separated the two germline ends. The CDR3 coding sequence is TGTGCCAGCAGTAATATGATGGGTGCGACGGCTTTCTTT. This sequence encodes CASSNMMGATAFF.

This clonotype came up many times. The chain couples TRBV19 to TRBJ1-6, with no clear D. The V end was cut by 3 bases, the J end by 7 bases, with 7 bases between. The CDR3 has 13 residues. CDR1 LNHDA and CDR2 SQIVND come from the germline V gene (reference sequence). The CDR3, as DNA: TGTGCCAGTAGTATCCAGGCGAATTCACCCCTCCACTTT. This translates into CASSIQANSPLHF.

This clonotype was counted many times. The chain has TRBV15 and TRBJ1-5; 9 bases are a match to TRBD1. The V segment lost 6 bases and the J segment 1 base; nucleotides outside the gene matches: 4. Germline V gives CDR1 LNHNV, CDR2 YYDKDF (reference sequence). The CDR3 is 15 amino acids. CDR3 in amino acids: CATSQDRGSNQPQHF. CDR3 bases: TGTGCCACCAGTCAGGACAGGGGAAGCAATCAGCCCCAGCATTTT. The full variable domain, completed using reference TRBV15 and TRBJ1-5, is DAMVIQNPRYQVTQFGKPVTLSCSQTLNHNVMYWYQQKSSQAPKLLFHYYDKDFNNEADTPDNFQSRRPNTSFCFLDIRSPGLGDTAMYLCATSQDRGSNQPQHFGDGTRLSIL.

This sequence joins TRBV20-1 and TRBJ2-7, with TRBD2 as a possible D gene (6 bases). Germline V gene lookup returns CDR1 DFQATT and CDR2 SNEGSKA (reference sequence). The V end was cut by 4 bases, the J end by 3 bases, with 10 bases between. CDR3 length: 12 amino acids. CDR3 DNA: TGCAGTGCTAAACGGGAGAACTACGAGCAGTACTTC. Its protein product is CSAKRENYEQYF.

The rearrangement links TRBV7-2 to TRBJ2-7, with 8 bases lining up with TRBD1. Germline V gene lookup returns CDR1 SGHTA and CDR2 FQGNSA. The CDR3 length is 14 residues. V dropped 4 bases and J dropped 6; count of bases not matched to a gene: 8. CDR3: CASSSTGGPREQYF. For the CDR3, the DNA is TGTGCCAGCAGCTCCACAGGGGGACCGCGCGAGCAGTACTTC.

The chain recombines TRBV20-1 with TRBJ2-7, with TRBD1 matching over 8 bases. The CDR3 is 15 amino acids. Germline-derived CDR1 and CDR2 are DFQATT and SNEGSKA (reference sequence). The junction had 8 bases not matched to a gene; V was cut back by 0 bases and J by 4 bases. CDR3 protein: CSARDQRTGRYEQYF. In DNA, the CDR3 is TGCAGTGCTAGAGATCAAAGGACAGGGCGGTACGAGCAGTACTTC.

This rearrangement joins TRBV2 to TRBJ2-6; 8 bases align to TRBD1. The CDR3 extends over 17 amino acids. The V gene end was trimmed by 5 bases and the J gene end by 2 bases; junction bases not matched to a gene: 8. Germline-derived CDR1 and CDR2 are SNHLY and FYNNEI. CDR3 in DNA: TGTGCCAGCAGTTTACAGGGGGAAGGCCCTGGGGCCAACGTCCTGACTTTC. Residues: CASSLQGEGPGANVLTF. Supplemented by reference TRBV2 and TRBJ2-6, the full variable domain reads EPEVTQTPSHQVTQMGQEVILRCVPISNHLYFYWYRQILGQKVEFLVSFYNNEISEKSEIFDDQFSVERPDGSNFTLKIRSTKLEDSAMYFCASSLQGEGPGANVLTFGAGSRLTVL.

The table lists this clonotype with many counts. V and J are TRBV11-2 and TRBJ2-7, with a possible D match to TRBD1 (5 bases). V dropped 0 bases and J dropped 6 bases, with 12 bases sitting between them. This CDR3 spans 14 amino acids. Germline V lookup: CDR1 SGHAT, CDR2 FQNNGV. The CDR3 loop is CASSLDRQGGEQYF. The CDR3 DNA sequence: TGTGCCAGCAGCTTAGATAGGCAGGGCGGCGAGCAGTACTTC.

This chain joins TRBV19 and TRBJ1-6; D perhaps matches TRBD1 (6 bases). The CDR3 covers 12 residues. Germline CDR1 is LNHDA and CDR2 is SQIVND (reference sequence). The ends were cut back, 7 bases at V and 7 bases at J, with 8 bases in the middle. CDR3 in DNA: TGTGCCAGTAATCAGGGGAATTCACCCCTCCACTTT. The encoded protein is CASNQGNSPLHF. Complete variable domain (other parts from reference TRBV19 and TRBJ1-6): DGGITQSPKYLFRKEGQNVTLSCEQNLNHDAMYWYRQDPGQGLRLIYYSQIVNDFQKGDIAEGYSVSREKKESFPLTVTSAQKNPTAFYLCASNQGNSPLHFGNGTRLTVT.

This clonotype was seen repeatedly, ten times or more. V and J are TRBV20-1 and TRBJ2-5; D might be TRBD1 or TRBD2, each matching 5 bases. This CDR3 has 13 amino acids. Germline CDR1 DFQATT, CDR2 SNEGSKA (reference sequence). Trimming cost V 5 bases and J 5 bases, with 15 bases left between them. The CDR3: CSASRRGEETQYF. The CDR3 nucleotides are TGCAGTGCTTCCCGCAGAGGGGAGGAGACCCAGTACTTC.

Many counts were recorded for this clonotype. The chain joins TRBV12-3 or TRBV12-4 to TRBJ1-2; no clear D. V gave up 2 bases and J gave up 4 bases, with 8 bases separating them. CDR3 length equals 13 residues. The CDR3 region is CASSLRPLYGYTF. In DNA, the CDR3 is TGTGCCAGCAGTTTAAGGCCACTCTATGGCTACACCTTC.

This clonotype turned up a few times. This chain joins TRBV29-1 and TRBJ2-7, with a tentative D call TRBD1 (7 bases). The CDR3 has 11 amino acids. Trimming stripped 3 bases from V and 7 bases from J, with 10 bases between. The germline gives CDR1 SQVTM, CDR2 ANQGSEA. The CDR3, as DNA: TGCAGCGTTGACAGGGGGGAAGAGCAGTACTTC. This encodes CSVDRGEEQYF.